The TCR beta chain described here comes from a study of human T cells and chemical hapten exposure. One entry per CDR3 protein results from TCRdb running MiXCR on the RACE reads. The sample lists 90,000 to 120,000 distinct CDR3 sequences, more than 9.5% occurring once. The time point is: patch test 1, 2 weeks after DPC sensitization. As to treatment: therapeutic diphenylcyclopropenone sensitization with weekly scalp DPC. The CDR3 comprises 14 residues, both ends counted. Germline lookup yields CDR1 SQVTM and CDR2 ANQGSEA. A remark on this clonotype: No DNA is shown, since the ends of the CDR3 on it are uncertain; the CDR3 is the one TCRdb lists.

The rearrangement links TRBV29-1 to TRBJ1-4; the table's D call TRBD1 went unverified against the DNA. This clonotype was obtained from a woman between 40 and 50 years old with alopecia areata. Some clones in this sample may be carry-over from other donors' samples. The specimen was whole blood, collected in connection with sensitization to the hapten diphenylcyclopropenone (DPC). CDR3 protein: CSVRARGVFEKLFF.